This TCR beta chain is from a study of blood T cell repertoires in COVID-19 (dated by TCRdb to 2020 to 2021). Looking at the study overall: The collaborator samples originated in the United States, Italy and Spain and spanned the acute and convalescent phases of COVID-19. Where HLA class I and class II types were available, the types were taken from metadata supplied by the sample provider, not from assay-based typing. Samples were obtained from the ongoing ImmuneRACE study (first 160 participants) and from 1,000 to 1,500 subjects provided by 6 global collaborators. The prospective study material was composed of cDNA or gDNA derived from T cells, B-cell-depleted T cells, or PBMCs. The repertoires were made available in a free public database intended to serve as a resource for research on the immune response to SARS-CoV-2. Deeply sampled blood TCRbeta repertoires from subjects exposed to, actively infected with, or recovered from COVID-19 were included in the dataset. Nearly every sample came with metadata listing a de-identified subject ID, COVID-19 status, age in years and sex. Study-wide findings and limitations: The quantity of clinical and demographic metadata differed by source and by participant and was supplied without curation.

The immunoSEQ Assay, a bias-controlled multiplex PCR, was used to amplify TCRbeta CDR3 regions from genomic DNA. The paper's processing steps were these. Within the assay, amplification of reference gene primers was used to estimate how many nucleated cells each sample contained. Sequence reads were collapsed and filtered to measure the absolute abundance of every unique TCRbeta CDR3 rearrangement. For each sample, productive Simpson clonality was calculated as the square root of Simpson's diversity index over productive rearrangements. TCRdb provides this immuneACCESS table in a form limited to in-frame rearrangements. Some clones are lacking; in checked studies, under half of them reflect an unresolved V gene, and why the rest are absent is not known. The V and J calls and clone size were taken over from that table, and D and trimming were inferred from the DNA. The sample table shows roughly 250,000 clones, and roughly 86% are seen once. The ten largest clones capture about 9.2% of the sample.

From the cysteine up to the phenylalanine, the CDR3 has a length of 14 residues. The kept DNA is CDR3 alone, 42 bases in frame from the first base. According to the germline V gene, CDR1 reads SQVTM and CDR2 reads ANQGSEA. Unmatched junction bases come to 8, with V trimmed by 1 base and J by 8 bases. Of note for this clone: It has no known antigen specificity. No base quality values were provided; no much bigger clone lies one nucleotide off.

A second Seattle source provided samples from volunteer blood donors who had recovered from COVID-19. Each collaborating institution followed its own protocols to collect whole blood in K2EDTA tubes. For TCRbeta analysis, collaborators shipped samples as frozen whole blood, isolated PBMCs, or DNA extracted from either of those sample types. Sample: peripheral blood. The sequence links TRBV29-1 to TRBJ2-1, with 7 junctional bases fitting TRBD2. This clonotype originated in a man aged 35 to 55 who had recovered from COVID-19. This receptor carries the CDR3 CSVEGGFLADEQFF. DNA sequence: TGCAGCGTTGAAGGGGGGTTTCTAGCGGATGAGCAGTTCTTC.